A selection of T cell receptor beta chains follows, all from one sample in a study of blood T cell repertoires in COVID-19. Sequenced by immunoSEQ multiplex PCR; TCRdb stores in-frame clones only, minus some. The top ten clones hold around a quarter of a sample with over 110,000 clones, 88% of them seen once. Sequencing used peripheral blood. The receptors derive from a human donor in a cohort sampled during active COVID-19. CDR3s leave out the opening cysteine and the closing phenylalanine or tryptophan.

v_gene,j_gene,CDR3aa
TRBV30,TRBJ1-1,ACQGQGDTEAF
TRBV2,TRBJ1-5,ASSLDRGRQPQH
TRBV5-6,TRBJ1-2,ASSADRTYGYT
TRBV29-1,TRBJ2-7,SVGGLYYEQY
TRBV2,TRBJ1-2,ASSDFVDSLAGGYT
TRBV7-6,TRBJ2-7,ASSLGTGTYEQY
TRBV7-3,TRBJ1-1,ASSLTAGKANTEAF
TRBV5-4,TRBJ2-1,ASSPTKRGLNEQF
TRBV12-3/TRBV12-4,TRBJ1-2,ASSLGDYYGYT
TRBV6-5,TRBJ1-4,ASSYGGGANEKLF
TRBV9,TRBJ2-1,ASSVETGGLSYNEQF
TRBV6-4,TRBJ1-2,ASSDHATVYGYT
TRBV4-3,TRBJ1-2,ASSQDLRPGAFYGYT
TRBV19,TRBJ1-5,ASSMRQGGQPQH
TRBV10-3,TRBJ1-2,AISERQGSGYT
TRBV5-5,TRBJ1-2,ASSSGQGGNGYT
TRBV6-5,TRBJ2-5,ASSYSPSQETQY
TRBV3-1/TRBV3-2,TRBJ1-2,ASSQGVFVRDRGDYT
TRBV6-5,TRBJ1-6,ASRGPGTGSSPLH
TRBV27,TRBJ1-5,ASSLSAGVQPQH
TRBV5-1,TRBJ2-7,ASSLDRAYEQY
TRBV5-1,TRBJ2-3,ASSLASRTDTQY
TRBV4-2,TRBJ2-7,ASSRPGQGTSEQY